Presented here are 7 T cell receptor beta chains from one specimen sequenced in a study of pediatric ulcerative colitis. The rectum was sampled with one to two pinch biopsies at colonoscopy. Sequencing was performed with immunoSEQ multiplex PCR; in TCRdb, only in-frame clones are kept and a portion is missing. The data hold about 36,000 clones, with 73% observed a single time. Source material: gut tissue. The receptors were sampled from a boy aged 10-17 years with moderate ulcerative colitis.

The V call is TRBV13, the J call TRBJ2-1; perhaps TRBD1 as D (6 bases). CDR1 and CDR2 from the germline V gene are PRHDT and FYEKMQ (reference sequence). V was pared by 0 bases and J by 8 bases, with 14 bases between. This CDR3 has 15 amino acids. The CDR3 nucleotides are TGTGCCAGCAGCTTAGGCCGCGGCAGGGGCCATGAGCAGTTCTTC. This encodes CASSLGRGRGHEQFF.

The gene calls are TRBV6-5 and TRBJ2-7, with a weak D call TRBD1 (5 bases). Germline assignment: CDR1 MNHEY and CDR2 SVGAGI. The length of the CDR3 is 15 residues. V shed 5 bases and J shed 0 bases, with 14 bases lying between them. As DNA, the CDR3 is TGTGCCAGCAGTGTAGACAGAATAAGCTCCTACGAGCAGTACTTC. This codes for CASSVDRISSYEQYF.

The chain is built from TRBV10-3 and TRBJ2-1, with 9 bases aligning to TRBD2. CDR3 length equals 16 residues. Losses at the gene ends were 3 bases for V and 5 bases for J; bases not matched to a gene: 8. In germline, CDR1 is ENHRY, CDR2 SYGVKD. The CDR3 DNA follows: TGTGCCATCAGTGATTTCCGAAGCGGGAGGAACAATGAGCAGTTCTTC. Its protein is CAISDFRSGRNNEQFF.

V usage is TRBV7-2 and J usage is TRBJ2-6; tentative D call: TRBD2 (6 bases). This CDR3 has 13 amino acids. The germline CDR1 and CDR2 sequences are SGHTA and FQGNSA. Trimming took 6 bases from V and 4 from J, leaving 7 bases between them. CDR3: CASRAGGANVLTF. CDR3 coding DNA: TGTGCCAGCAGGGCGGGAGGGGCCAACGTCCTGACTTTC.

The chain couples TRBV2 to TRBJ1-2, with D uncertain. Trimming left V 7 bases short and J 8 bases short, with 20 bases between. There are 14 residues in the CDR3. Germline lookup yields CDR1 SNHLY and CDR2 FYNNEI. CDR3 protein: CASIPRPTVRGYTF. The CDR3 coding sequence is TGTGCCAGCATCCCCAGGCCGACGGTGCGAGGCTACACCTTC.

This rearrangement joins TRBV21-1 to TRBJ2-7. TRBV21-1 is deemed a pseudogene. The CDR3 runs 12 residues. CDR3 in DNA: TGTGCCAGCAGCAAAGAGGCCTACGAGCAGTACTTC. The encoded protein is CASSKEAYEQYF.

The rearrangement joins TRBV7-2 to TRBJ2-7, with 7 positions matching TRBD1. Looked up from germline, CDR1 is SGHTA and CDR2 is FQGNSA. Losses at the gene ends were 5 bases for V and 5 bases for J; bases not matched to a gene: 9. The CDR3 runs to 14 residues. CDR3 sequence (DNA): TGTGCCAGCAGCGCCCCCCTCACAGGGGACGAGCAGTACTTC. Translated, it gives CASSAPLTGDEQYF.